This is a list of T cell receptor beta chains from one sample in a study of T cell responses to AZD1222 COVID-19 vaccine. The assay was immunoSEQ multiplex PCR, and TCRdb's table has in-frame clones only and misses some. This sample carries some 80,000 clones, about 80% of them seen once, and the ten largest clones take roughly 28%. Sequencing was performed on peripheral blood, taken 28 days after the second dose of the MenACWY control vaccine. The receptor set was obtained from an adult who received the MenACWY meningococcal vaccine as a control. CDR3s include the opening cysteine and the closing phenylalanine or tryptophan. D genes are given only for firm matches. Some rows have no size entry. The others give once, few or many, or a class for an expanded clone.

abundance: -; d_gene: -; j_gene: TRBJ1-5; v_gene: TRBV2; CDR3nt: TGTGCCAGCAGGGGAGTCAATCAGCCCCAGCATTTT; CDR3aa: CASRGVNQPQHF
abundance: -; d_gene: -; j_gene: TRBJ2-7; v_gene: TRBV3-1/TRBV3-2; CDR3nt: TGTGCCAGCAGCCAATCTGGAGGGAGCTCCTACGAGCAGTACTTC; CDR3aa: CASSQSGGSSYEQYF
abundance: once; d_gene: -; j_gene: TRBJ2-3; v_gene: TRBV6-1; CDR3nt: TGTGCCAGCAGTGATACACCAAGAGATACGCAGTATTTT; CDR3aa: CASSDTPRDTQYF
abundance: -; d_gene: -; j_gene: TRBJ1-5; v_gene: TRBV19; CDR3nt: TGTGCCAGTAGTACTGGGACGGACCTGGGGGCTATTAGTCAGCCCCAGCATTTT; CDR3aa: CASSTGTDLGAISQPQHF
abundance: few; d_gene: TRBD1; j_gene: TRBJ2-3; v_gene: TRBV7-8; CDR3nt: TGTGCCAGCAGCTTAGAGACAGGGGGTCCAGATACGCAGTATTTT; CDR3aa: CASSLETGGPDTQYF
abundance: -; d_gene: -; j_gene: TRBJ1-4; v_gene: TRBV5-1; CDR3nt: TGCGCCAGCAGCAGAGGGACGGACGAAAAACTGTTTTTT; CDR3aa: CASSRGTDEKLFF
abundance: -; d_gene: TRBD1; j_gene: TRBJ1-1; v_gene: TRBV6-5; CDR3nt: TGTGCCAGCACCCCGGGACAGGGGAACACTGAAGCTTTCTTT; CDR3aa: CASTPGQGNTEAFF
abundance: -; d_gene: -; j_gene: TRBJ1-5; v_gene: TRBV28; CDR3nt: TGTGCCAGCAGTTCCAGTGATCAGCCCCAGCATTTT; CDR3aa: CASSSSDQPQHF
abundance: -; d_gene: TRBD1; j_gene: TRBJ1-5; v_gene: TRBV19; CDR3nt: TGTGCCAGTAGTCCGGACAGGGTTCAGCCCCAGCATTTT; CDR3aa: CASSPDRVQPQHF
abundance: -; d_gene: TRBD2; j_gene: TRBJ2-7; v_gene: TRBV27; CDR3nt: TGTGCCAGCGAAACTAGCGGGCGAACCTACGAGCAGTACTTC; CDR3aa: CASETSGRTYEQYF
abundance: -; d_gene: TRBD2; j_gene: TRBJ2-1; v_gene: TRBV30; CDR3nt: TGTGCCTGTATAGGGAGCGGGGGACTTAATGAGCAGTTCTTC; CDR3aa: CACIGSGGLNEQFF
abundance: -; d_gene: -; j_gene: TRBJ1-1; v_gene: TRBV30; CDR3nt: TGTGCCTTACAGGGTTTGGACACTGAAGCTTTCTTT; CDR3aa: CALQGLDTEAFF
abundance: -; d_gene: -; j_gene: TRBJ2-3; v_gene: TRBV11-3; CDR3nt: TGTGCCAGCAGCCGGGGACCTGGAACAGATACGCAGTATTTT; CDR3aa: CASSRGPGTDTQYF
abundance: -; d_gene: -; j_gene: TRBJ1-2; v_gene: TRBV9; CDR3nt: TGTGCCAGCAGCGTCCTGGACACCTTTAACTATGGCTACACCTTC; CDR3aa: CASSVLDTFNYGYTF
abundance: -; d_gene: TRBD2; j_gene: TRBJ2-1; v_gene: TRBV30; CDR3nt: TGTGCCTGGAGGAGGACTAGCGGGGGGGCCGGAGAGCAGTTCTTC; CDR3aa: CAWRRTSGGAGEQFF
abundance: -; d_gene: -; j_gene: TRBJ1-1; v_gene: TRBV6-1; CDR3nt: TGTGCCAGCAGTGAGGGCGGGAGGACTGAAGCTTTCTTT; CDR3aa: CASSEGGRTEAFF
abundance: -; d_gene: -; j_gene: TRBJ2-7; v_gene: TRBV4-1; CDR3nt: TGCGCCAGCAGCCAAGTCGTAGGGGACACGGAGCAGTACTTC; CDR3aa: CASSQVVGDTEQYF
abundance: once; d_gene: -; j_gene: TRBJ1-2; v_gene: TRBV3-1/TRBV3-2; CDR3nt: TGTGCCAGCAGCTGGGGGAACTATGGCTACACCTTC; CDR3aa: CASSWGNYGYTF
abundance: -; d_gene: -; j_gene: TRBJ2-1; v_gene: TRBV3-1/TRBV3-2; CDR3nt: TGTGCCAGCAGCCAAGAAAGGGCAGGGCTCGGTAGTAATGAGCAGTTCTTC; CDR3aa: CASSQERAGLGSNEQFF
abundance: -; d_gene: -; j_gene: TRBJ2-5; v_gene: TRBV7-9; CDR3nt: TGTGCCAGCAGCTTACGCAGAAACCAAGAGACCCAGTACTTC; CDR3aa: CASSLRRNQETQYF
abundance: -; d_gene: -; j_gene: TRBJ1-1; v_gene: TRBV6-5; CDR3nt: TGTGCCAGCAGCCAGTCGAGAGGTGTAACTGAAGCTTTCTTT; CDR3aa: CASSQSRGVTEAFF
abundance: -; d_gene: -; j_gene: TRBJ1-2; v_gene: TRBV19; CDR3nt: TGTGCCAGTACCATAGGGAATGGCTACACCTTC; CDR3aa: CASTIGNGYTF
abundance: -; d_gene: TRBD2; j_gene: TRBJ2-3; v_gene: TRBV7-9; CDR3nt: TGTGCCAGTTCGACTAGCGGGCAAACAGATACGCAGTATTTT; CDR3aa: CASSTSGQTDTQYF
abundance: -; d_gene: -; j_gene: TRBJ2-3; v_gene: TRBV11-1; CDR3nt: TGTGCCAGCAGGAAGGAGGCCCTCAAAAGCACAGATACGCAGTATTTT; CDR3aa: CASRKEALKSTDTQYF
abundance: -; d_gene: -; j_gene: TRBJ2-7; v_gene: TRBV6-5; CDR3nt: TGTGCCAGCAGTTCCACTGGGGCAGGGCGTCCCTTTTACTTC; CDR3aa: CASSSTGAGRPFYF
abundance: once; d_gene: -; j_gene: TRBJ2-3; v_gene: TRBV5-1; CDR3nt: TGCGCCAGCAAAGGACAAGCGACAGATACGCAGTATTTT; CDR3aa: CASKGQATDTQYF
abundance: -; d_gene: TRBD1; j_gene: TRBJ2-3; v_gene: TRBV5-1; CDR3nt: TGCGCCAGCAGCGTGGACAGGGCCGCAGATACGCAGTATTTT; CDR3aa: CASSVDRAADTQYF
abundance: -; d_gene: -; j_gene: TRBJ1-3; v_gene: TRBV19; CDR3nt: TGTGCCAGTAGTCCAACAATCACAGGGCACGGAAACACCATATATTTT; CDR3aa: CASSPTITGHGNTIYF
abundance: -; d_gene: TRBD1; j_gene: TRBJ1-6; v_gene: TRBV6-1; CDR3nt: TGTGCCAGCAGTGCTACCCGACTGGGACAGGGAAATTCACCCCTCCACTTT; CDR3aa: CASSATRLGQGNSPLHF
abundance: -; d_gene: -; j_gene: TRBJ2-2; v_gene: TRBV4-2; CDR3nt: TGTGCCAGCAGCCAAGGGGGAGAAACCACCGGGGAGCTGTTTTTT; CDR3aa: CASSQGGETTGELFF
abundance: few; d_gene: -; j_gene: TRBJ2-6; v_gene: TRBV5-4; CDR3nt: TGTGCCAGCAGCTTGGGGTCGGCTGGGGCCAACGTCCTGACTTTC; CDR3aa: CASSLGSAGANVLTF
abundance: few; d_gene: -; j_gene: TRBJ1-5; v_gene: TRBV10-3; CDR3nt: TGTGCCATCATGGAGGGGGTAGGTCAGCCCCAGCATTTT; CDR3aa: CAIMEGVGQPQHF
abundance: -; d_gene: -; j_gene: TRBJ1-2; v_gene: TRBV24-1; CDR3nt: TGTGCCACCAGTGATGGGCATGGCTACACCTTC; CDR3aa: CATSDGHGYTF
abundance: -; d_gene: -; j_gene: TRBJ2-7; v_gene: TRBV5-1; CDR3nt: TGCGCCAGCAGCTCCCAAGGCTCCAACGAGCAGTACTTC; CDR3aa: CASSSQGSNEQYF
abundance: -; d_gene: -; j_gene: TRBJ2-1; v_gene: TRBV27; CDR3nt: TGTGCCAGCAGTTGGACCGGGGGCTACAATGAGCAGTTCTTC; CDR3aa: CASSWTGGYNEQFF
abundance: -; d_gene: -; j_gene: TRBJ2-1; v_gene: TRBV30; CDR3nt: TGTGCCTGGAGCGGAACCCCTAGGGATGAGCAGTTCTTC; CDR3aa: CAWSGTPRDEQFF
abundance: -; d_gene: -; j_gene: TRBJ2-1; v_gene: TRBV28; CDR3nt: TGTGCCAGCACTCGTCGGGTAGCGCTCTTCTACAATGAGCAGTTCTTC; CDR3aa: CASTRRVALFYNEQFF
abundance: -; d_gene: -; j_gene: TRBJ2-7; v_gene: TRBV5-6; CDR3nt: TGTGCCAGCAGCTTTTACAGCTTCTCCTACGAGCAGTACTTC; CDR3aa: CASSFYSFSYEQYF
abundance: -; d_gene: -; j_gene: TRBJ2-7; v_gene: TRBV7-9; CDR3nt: TGTGCCAGCAGCTTCTCAGGGGCTCGGTCCTACGAGCAGTACTTC; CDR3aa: CASSFSGARSYEQYF
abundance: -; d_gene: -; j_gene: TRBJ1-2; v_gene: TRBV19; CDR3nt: TGTGCCAGTAGGGCGCAGGGATCTGGCTACACCTTC; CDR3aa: CASRAQGSGYTF
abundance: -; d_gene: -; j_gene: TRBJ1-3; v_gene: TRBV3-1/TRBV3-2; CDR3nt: TGTGCCAGCAGCCCTAGACCTCCGAATTGGATCTCCGGAAACACCATATATTTT; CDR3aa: CASSPRPPNWISGNTIYF
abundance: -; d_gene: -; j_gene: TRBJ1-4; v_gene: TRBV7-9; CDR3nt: TGTGCCAGCAGCTTTTGGGGCAGAGAACCAACTAATGAAAAACTGTTTTTT; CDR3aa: CASSFWGREPTNEKLFF
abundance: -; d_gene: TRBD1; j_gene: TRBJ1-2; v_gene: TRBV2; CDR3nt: TGTGCCAGCAGTGGATGGGACAGTAAGCAAGCTAACTATGGCTACACCTTC; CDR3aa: CASSGWDSKQANYGYTF
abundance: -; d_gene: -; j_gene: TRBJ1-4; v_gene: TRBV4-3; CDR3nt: TGCGCCAGCAGCCAAGACCTCTCGGGGCCGGGCATTTCGGAAAAACTGTTTTTT; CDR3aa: CASSQDLSGPGISEKLFF
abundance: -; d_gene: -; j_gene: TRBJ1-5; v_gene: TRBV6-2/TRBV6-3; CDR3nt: TGTGCCAGCAGTTACGTGCCGCCCGAGCCCCAGCATTTT; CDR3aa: CASSYVPPEPQHF
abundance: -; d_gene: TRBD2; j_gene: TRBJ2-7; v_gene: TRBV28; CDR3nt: TGTGCCAGCAGTCCTCGACTAGCGTCACAGCAGTACTTC; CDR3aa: CASSPRLASQQYF
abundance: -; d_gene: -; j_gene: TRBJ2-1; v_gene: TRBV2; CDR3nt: TGTGCCAGCAGGCTAACATTCAATGAGCAGTTCTTC; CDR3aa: CASRLTFNEQFF
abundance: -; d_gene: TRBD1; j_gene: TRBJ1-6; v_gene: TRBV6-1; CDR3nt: TGTGCCAGCAGTGCCGCCCGGGACAGGGCCAGCTCCTATAATTCACCCCTCCACTTT; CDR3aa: CASSAARDRASSYNSPLHF
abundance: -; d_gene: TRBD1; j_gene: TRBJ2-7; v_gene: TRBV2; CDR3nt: TGTGCCAGCAGTGCAACAGGGGTAGACTACGAGCAGTACTTC; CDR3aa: CASSATGVDYEQYF
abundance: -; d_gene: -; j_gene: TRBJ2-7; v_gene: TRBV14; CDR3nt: TGTGCCAGCAGCCAAGATTACGGGTGGCGAGAGCAGTACTTC; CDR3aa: CASSQDYGWREQYF
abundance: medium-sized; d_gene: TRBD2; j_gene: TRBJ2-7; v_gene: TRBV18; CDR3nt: TGTGCCAGCTCACCATCCGCTAGCGGGGGTTACGAGCAGTACTTC; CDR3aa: CASSPSASGGYEQYF
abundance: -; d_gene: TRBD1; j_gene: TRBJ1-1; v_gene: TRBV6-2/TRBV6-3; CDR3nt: TGTGCCAGCAGCCCGGGACAGAAGAACACTGAAGCTTTCTTT; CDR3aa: CASSPGQKNTEAFF
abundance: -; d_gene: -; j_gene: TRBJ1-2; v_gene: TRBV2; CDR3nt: TGTGCCAGCTCCCAGTCCCGGACAGTTGGTAACTATGGCTACACCTTC; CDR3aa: CASSQSRTVGNYGYTF